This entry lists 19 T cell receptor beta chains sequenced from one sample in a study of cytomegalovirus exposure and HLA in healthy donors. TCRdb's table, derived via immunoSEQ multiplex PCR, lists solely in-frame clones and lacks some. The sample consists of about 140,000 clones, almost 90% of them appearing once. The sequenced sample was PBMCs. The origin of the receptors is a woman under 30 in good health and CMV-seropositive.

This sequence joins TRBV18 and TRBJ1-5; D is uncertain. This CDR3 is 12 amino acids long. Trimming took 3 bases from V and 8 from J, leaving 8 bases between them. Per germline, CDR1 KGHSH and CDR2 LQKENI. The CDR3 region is CASSPYGEPQHF. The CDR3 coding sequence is TGTGCCAGCTCACCCTATGGAGAGCCCCAGCATTTT.

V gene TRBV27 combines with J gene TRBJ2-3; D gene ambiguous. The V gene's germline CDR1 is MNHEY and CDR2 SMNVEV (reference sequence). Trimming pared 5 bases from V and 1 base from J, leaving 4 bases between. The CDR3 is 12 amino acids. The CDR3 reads CASSPRTDTQYF. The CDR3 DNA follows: TGTGCCAGCAGTCCTCGCACAGATACGCAGTATTTT.

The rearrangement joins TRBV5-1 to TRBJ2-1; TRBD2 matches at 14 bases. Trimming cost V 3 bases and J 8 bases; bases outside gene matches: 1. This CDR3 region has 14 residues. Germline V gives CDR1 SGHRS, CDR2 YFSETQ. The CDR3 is CASSSGLAGDEQFF. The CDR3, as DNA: TGCGCCAGCAGCTCGGGACTAGCGGGAGATGAGCAGTTCTTC.

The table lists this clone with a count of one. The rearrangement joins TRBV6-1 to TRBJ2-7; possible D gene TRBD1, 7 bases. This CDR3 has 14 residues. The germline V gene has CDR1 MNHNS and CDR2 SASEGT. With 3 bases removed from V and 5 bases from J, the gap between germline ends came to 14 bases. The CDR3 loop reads CASSDWRGQHEQYF. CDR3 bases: TGTGCCAGCAGTGACTGGAGGGGGCAACACGAGCAGTACTTC.

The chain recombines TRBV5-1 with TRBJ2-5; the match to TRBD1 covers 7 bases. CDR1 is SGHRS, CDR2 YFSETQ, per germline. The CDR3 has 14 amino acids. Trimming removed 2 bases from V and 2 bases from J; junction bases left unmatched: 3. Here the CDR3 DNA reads TGCGCCAGCAGCTTTGGGACAGAACAAGAGACCCAGTACTTC. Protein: CASSFGTEQETQYF.

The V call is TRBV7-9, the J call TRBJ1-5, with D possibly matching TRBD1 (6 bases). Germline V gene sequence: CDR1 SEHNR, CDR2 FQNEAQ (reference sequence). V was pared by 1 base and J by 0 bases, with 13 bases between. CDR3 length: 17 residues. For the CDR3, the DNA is TGTGCCAGCAGCTTAGGTGAAGGCAGGGGTAGCAATCAGCCCCAGCATTTT. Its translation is CASSLGEGRGSNQPQHF.

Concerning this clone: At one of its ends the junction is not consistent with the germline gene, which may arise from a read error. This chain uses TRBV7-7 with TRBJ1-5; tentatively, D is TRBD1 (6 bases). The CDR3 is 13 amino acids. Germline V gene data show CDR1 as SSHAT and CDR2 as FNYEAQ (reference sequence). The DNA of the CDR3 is TGTGCTAGCAGCTTAAACAGGGATCAGCCCCAGCATTTT. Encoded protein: CASSLNRDQPQHF.

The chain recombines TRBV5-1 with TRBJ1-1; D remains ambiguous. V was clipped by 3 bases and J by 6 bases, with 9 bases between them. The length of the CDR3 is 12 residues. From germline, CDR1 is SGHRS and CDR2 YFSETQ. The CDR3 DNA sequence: TGCGCCAGCAGCTCAGAGGGCCCTGAAGCTTTCTTT. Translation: CASSSEGPEAFF.

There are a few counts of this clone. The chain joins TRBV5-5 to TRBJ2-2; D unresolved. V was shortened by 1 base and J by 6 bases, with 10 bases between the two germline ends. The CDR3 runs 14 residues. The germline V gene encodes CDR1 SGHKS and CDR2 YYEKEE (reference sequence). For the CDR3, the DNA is TGTGCCAGCAGCTTGACCGAGCGTTCCGGGGAGCTGTTTTTT. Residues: CASSLTERSGELFF.

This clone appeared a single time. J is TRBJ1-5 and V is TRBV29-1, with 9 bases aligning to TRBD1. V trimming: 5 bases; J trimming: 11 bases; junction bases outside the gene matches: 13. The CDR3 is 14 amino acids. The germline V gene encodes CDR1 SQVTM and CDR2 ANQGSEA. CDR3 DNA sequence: TGCAGCGTTCCACCGCGGACAGGGGCAGAGGCCCAGCATTTT. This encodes CSVPPRTGAEAQHF.

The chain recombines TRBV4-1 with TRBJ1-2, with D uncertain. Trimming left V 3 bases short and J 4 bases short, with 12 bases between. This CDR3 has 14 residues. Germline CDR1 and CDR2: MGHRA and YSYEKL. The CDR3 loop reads CASSQRVSLYGYTF. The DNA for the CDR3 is TGCGCCAGCAGCCAGAGGGTTTCACTCTATGGCTACACCTTC.

The CDR3 loop is CAWSERTSGYTGELFF. In DNA, the CDR3 is TGTGCCTGGAGCGAGCGGACTAGCGGGTACACCGGGGAGCTGTTTTTT. The chain has TRBV30 and TRBJ2-2; 11 nucleotides agree with TRBD2. Germline assignment: CDR1 GTSNPN and CDR2 SVGIG (reference sequence). The CDR3 length is 16 residues. Losses at the gene ends were 3 bases for V and 3 bases for J; bases not matched to a gene: 6.

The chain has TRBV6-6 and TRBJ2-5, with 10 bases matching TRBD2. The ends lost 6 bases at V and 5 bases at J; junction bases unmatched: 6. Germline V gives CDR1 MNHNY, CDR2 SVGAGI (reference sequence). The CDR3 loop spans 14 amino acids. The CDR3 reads CASRPTSGVETQYF. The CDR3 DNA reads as TGTGCCAGCAGGCCTACTAGCGGGGTGGAGACCCAGTACTTC.

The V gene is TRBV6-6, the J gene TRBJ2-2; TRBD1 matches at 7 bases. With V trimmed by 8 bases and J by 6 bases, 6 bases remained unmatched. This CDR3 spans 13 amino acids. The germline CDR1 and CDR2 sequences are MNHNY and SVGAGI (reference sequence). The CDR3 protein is CASHRGIAGELFF. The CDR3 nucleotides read TGTGCCAGCCACAGGGGAATTGCCGGGGAGCTGTTTTTT.

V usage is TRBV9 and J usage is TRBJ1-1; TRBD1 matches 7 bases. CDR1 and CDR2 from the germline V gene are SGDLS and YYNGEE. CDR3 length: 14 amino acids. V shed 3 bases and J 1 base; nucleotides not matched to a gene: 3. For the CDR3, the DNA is TGTGCCAGCAGCGAACAGGGGAGGAACACTGAAGCTTTCTTT. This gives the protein CASSEQGRNTEAFF.

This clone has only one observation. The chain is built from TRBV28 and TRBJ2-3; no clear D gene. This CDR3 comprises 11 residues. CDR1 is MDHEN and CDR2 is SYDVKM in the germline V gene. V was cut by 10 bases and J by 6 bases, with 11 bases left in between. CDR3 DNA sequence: TGTGCCACCAACCCCCGGGATACGCAGTATTTT. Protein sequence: CATNPRDTQYF.

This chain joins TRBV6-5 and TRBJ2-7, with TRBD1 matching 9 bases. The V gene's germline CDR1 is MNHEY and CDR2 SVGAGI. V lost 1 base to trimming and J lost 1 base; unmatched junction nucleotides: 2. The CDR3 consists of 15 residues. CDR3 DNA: TGTGCCAGCAGTTACTACGACAGGGGGTCCTACGAGCAGTACTTC. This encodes CASSYYDRGSYEQYF.

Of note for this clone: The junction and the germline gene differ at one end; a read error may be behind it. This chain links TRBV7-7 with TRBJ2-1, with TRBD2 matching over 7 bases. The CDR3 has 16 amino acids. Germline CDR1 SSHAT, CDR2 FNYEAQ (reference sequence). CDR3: CASSLRREVTYNEQFF. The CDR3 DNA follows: TGTGCTAGCAGCTTAAGACGGGAGGTCACCTACAATGAGCAGTTCTTC.

This CDR3 is CASSIGQGRTDTQYF. Here the CDR3 DNA reads TGTGCCAGCAGCATAGGACAGGGACGCACAGATACGCAGTATTTT. The chain couples TRBV9 to TRBJ2-3; 8 nucleotides match TRBD1. V trimming: 4 bases; J trimming: 1 base; junction bases outside the gene matches: 5. This CDR3 spans 15 amino acids. The V gene's germline CDR1 is SGDLS and CDR2 YYNGEE.